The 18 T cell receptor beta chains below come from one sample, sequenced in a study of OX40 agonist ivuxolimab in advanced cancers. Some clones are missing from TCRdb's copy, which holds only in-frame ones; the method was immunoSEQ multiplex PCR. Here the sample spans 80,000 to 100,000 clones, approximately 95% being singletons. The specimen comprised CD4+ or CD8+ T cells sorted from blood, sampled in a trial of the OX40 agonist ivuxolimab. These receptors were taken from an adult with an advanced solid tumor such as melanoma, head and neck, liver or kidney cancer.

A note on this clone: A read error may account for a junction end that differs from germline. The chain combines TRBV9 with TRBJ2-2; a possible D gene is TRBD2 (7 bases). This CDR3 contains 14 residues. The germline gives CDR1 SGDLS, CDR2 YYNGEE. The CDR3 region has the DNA TGTGCCAGCAGCGTACAAGGGGGGGCCGGAGAGCTGTTTTTT. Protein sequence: CASSVQGGAGELFF.

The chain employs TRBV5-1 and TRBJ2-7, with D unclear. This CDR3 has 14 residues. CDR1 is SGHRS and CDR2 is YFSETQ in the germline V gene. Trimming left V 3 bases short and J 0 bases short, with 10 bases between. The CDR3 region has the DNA TGCGCCAGCAGCTCGACGAGCTCCTCCTACGAGCAGTACTTC. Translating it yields CASSSTSSSYEQYF.

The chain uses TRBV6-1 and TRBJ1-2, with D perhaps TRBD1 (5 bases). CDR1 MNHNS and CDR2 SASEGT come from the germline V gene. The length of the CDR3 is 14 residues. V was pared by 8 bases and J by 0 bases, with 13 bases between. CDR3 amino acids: CASGGTSTNYGYTF. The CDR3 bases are TGTGCCAGCGGGGGGACGTCAACTAACTATGGCTACACCTTC.

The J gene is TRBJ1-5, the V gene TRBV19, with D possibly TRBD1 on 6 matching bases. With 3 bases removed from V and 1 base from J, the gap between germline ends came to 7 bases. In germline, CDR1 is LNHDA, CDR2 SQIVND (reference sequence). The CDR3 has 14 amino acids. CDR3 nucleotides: TGTGCCAGTAGTATCACAGGGAGCAATCAGCCCCAGCATTTT. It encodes CASSITGSNQPQHF.

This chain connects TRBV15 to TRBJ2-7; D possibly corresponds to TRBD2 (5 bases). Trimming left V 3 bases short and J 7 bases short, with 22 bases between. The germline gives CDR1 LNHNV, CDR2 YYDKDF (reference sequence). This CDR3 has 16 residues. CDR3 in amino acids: CATSSQRKTGSREQYF. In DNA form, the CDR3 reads TGTGCCACCAGCAGCCAGCGGAAAACGGGTAGCCGGGAGCAGTACTTC.

As DNA, the CDR3 is TGTGCCAGCAGTGACCTTACTTTCCGGGACAGGAGAAACACCATATATTTT. Translating it yields CASSDLTFRDRRNTIYF. The chain recombines TRBV2 with TRBJ1-3; TRBD1 agrees at 8 bases. This CDR3 has 17 amino acids. Germline lookup yields CDR1 SNHLY and CDR2 FYNNEI. Trimming removed 3 bases from V and 5 bases from J; junction bases left unmatched: 12.

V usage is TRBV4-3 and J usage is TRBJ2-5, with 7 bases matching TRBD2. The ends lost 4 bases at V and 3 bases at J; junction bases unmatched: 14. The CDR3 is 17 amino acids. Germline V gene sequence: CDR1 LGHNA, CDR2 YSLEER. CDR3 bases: TGCGCCAGCAGCCCACCTCTCGGGCCGGGGGGAAAAGAGACCCAGTACTTC. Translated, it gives CASSPPLGPGGKETQYF.

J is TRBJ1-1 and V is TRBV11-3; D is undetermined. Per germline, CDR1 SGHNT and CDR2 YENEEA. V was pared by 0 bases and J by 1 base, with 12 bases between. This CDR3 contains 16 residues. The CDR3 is CASSLDGREGNTEAFF. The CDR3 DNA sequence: TGTGCCAGCAGCTTAGATGGGAGGGAGGGGAACACTGAAGCTTTCTTT. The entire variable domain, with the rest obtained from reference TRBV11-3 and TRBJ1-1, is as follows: EAGVVQSPRYKIIEKKQPVAFWCNPISGHNTLYWYLQNLGQGPELLIRYENEEAVDDSQLPKDRFSAERLKGVDSTLKIQPAELGDSAVYLCASSLDGREGNTEAFFGQGTRLTVV.

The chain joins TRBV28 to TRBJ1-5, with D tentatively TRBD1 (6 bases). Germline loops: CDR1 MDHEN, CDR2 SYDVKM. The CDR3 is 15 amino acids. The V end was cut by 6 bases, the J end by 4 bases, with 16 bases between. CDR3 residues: CASSPGQTGNQPQHF. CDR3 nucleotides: TGTGCCAGCAGCCCCGGACAGACGGGGAATCAGCCCCAGCATTTT.

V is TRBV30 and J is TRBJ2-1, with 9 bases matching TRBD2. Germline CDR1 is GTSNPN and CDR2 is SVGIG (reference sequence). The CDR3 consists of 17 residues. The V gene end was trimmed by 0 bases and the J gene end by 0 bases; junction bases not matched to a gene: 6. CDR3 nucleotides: TGTGCCTGGAGTGTATGGGGTAGCGGGAGCTCCTACAATGAGCAGTTCTTC. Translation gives CAWSVWGSGSSYNEQFF.

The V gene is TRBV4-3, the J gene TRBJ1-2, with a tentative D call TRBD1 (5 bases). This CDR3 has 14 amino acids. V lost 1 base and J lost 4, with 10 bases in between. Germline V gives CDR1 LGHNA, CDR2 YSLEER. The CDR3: CASSQGSGTYGYTF. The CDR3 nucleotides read TGCGCCAGCAGCCAAGGCTCAGGGACCTATGGCTACACCTTC.

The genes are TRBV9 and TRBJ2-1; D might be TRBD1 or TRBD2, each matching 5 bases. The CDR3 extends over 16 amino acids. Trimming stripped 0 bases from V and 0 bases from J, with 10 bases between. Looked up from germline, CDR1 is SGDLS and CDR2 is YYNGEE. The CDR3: CASSVAGPSSYNEQFF. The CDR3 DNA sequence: TGTGCCAGCAGCGTAGCGGGGCCGAGCTCCTACAATGAGCAGTTCTTC. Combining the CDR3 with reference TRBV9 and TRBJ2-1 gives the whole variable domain DSGVTQTPKHLITATGQRVTLRCSPRSGDLSVYWYQQSLDQGLQFLIQYYNGEERAKGNILERFSAQQFPDLHSELNLSSLELGDSALYFCASSVAGPSSYNEQFFGPGTRLTVL.

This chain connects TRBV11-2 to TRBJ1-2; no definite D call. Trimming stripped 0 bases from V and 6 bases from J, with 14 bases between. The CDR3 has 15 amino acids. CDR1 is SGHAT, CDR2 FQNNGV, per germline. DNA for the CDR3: TGTGCCAGCAGCTTAGATCAAGGGTATTTTGATGGCTACACCTTC. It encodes CASSLDQGYFDGYTF.

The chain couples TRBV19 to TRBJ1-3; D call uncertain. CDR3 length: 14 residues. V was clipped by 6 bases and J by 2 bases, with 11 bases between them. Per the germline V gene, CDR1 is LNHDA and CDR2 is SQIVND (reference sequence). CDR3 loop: CASRASGTGNTIYF. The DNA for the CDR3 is TGTGCCAGTAGAGCCTCGGGAACTGGAAACACCATATATTTT.

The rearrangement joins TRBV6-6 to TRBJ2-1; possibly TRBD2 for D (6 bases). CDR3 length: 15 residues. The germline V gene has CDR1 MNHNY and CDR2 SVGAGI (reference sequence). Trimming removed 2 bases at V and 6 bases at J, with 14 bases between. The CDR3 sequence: CASSYQEGRFNEQFF. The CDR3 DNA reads TGTGCCAGCAGTTACCAAGAGGGGAGGTTCAATGAGCAGTTCTTC.

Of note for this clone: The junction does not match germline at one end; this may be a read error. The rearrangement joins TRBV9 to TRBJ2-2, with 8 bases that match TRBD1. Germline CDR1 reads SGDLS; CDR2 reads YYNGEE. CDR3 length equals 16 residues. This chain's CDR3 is CASSVDRGTNTGELFF. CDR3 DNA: TGTGCCAGCAGTGTAGACAGGGGAACGAACACCGGGGAGCTGTTTTTT.

CDR3 in DNA: TGCGCCAGCAGCTTAGGGGGTATTGATTCACCCCTCCACTTT. Its translation is CASSLGGIDSPLHF. The gene calls are TRBV5-1 and TRBJ1-6, with D maybe TRBD1 (6 bases). CDR1 SGHRS and CDR2 YFSETQ come from the germline V gene. The ends were cut back, 2 bases at V and 8 bases at J, with 11 bases in the middle. CDR3 length: 14 residues.

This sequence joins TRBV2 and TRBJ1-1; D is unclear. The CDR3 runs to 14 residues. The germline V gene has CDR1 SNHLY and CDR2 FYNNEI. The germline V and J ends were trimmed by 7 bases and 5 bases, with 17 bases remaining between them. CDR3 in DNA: TGTGCCAGCATTAGATGGGCGGAAGGAACTGAAGCTTTCTTT. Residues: CASIRWAEGTEAFF.